The 21 T cell receptor beta chains below all came from one sample that was sequenced in a study of response to subunit inactivated influenza vaccine. TCRdb recomputed calls from the RT-PCR reads with MiXCR, one row per CDR3 protein. In the table there are approximately 730,000 distinct CDR3 sequences, over 11% of which are singletons. The sample consisted of PBMCs from blood, taken 14 days before vaccination. The receptors stem from a man in his fifties or sixties who received an inactivated influenza vaccine.

V is TRBV4-3 and J is TRBJ2-7, with D hard to call. V was shortened by 0 bases and J by 5 bases, with 14 bases between the two germline ends. The CDR3 consists of 15 residues. Per germline, CDR1 LGHNA and CDR2 YSLEER. CDR3: CASSQDLGPWDEQYF. CDR3 in DNA: TGCGCCAGCAGCCAAGATCTGGGCCCATGGGACGAGCAGTACTTC.

At least ten counts were recorded for this clonotype. The CDR3 is CASSFGFNQPQHF. The CDR3 DNA is TGTGCCAGCAGTTTCGGATTCAATCAGCCCCAGCATTTT. The gene calls are TRBV28 and TRBJ1-5; D remains unclear. Trimming stripped 3 bases from V and 3 bases from J, with 6 bases between. Germline V gene data show CDR1 as MDHEN and CDR2 as SYDVKM. The CDR3 is 13 residues long.

This clonotype was picked up a small number of times. The chain is built from TRBV6-5 and TRBJ2-5, with a tentative D call TRBD1 (5 bases). The V and J ends lost 2 bases and 3 bases respectively, with 13 bases between them. The germline V gene encodes CDR1 MNHEY and CDR2 SVGAGI. CDR3 length: 15 amino acids. CDR3 nucleotide sequence: TGTGCCAGCAGTTACAAAGGGGCAGTAGAAGAGACCCAGTACTTC. This gives the protein CASSYKGAVEETQYF.

This clonotype has a handful of counts. The chain links TRBV14 to TRBJ2-3, with a possible D match to TRBD1 (6 bases). The germline V gene has CDR1 SGHDN and CDR2 FVKESK. The CDR3 loop spans 11 amino acids. Trimming removed 3 bases at V and 10 bases at J, with 8 bases between. The CDR3 bases are TGTGCCAGCAGCCATGGGACACCGCAGTATTTT. Protein: CASSHGTPQYF.

This sequence joins TRBV5-1 and TRBJ2-5, with a tentative D call TRBD2 (6 bases). Germline loops: CDR1 SGHRS, CDR2 YFSETQ. V was clipped by 2 bases and J by 3 bases, with 17 bases between them. The CDR3 runs to 16 residues. CDR3 DNA sequence: TGCGCCAGCAGCTTTATGGTCGGGGGTCAGGAAGAGACCCAGTACTTC. Protein: CASSFMVGGQEETQYF. Variable domain in full (rest from reference TRBV5-1 and TRBJ2-5): KAGVTQTPRYLIKTRGQQVTLSCSPISGHRSVSWYQQTPGQGLQFLFEYFSETQRNKGNFPGRFSGRQFSNSRSEMNVSTLELGDSALYLCASSFMVGGQEETQYFGPGTRLLVL.

A few counts support this clonotype. J is TRBJ2-1 and V is TRBV5-6, with D uncertain. CDR3 length: 15 residues. Germline values: CDR1 SGHDT, CDR2 YYEEEE. V was trimmed by 1 base and J by 8 bases, leaving 16 bases between them. The CDR3 spells CASSLRRTSVDEQFF. The DNA for the CDR3 is TGTGCCAGCAGCTTGAGACGCACGTCCGTCGATGAGCAGTTCTTC.

The genes are TRBV7-9 and TRBJ2-1; no reliable D call. The germline CDR1 and CDR2 sequences are SEHNR and FQNEAQ (reference sequence). The germline V and J ends were trimmed by 3 bases and 12 bases, with 12 bases remaining between them. The CDR3 contains 12 residues. DNA for the CDR3: TGTGCCAGCAGCTTTGCCGAGTTGGGGCAGTTCTTC. As protein: CASSFAELGQFF.

In this sample, this clonotype turned up a few times. The chain's CDR3 is CASSQDKEKLFF. CDR3 DNA sequence: TGTGCCAGCAGCCAAGATAAGGAAAAACTGTTTTTT. The V call is TRBV4-2, the J call TRBJ1-4; no clear D. The V and J ends lost 0 bases and 8 bases respectively, with 4 bases between them. The length of the CDR3 is 12 residues. In germline, CDR1 is LGHNA, CDR2 YNFKEQ.

This clonotype came up a few times. The CDR3, as DNA: TGTGCCAGCACCTACGCCGCTAGCGGGGGGCTCCCGTTCACCGGGGAGCTGTTTTTT. Its protein product is CASTYAASGGLPFTGELFF. The chain is built from TRBV6-2 or TRBV6-3 and TRBJ2-2; TRBD2 matches at 11 bases. V gave up 7 bases and J gave up 4 bases; unmatched junction bases: 17. The germline CDR1 and CDR2 sequences are MNHEY and SVGEGT. The CDR3 runs to 19 residues.

This clonotype was counted only a few times. The rearrangement joins TRBV24-1 to TRBJ2-5; D not resolved. This CDR3 has 15 amino acids. V lost 5 bases, J lost 2 bases, and 14 bases lay in between. Germline CDR1 is KGHDR and CDR2 is SFDVKD. The CDR3 reads CATSGTGTQQETQYF. In DNA form, the CDR3 reads TGTGCCACCAGTGGAACCGGCACGCAACAAGAGACCCAGTACTTC.

This clonotype was detected a few times. The rearrangement joins TRBV27 to TRBJ1-1; D gene ambiguous. The CDR3 is 18 amino acids. Trimming pared 1 base from V and 1 base from J, leaving 19 bases between. Germline CDR1 is MNHEY and CDR2 is SMNVEV (reference sequence). Here the CDR3 DNA reads TGTGCCAGCAGTTTATATGGTTCGTATTTCACAGAGAACACTGAAGCTTTCTTT. It encodes CASSLYGSYFTENTEAFF.

The rearrangement links TRBV28 to TRBJ2-7, with D possibly matching TRBD2 (6 bases). Germline CDR1 MDHEN, CDR2 SYDVKM. The CDR3 runs 20 residues. Trimming stripped 3 bases from V and 4 bases from J, with 31 bases between. This CDR3 reads CASSFGVAGPTGTDTYEQYF. CDR3 DNA: TGTGCCAGCAGTTTTGGCGTGGCAGGGCCGACCGGGACTGACACATACGAGCAGTACTTC.

This sequence joins TRBV3-1 and TRBJ1-6; D not certain. Germline CDR1 is LGHDT and CDR2 is YNNKEL (reference sequence). CDR3 length equals 14 residues. V lost 1 base, J lost 6 bases, and 7 bases lay in between. CDR3 protein: CASSQVLGNSPLHF. CDR3 DNA sequence: TGTGCCAGCAGCCAAGTGCTCGGTAATTCACCCCTCCACTTT.

This clonotype was observed many times. V usage is TRBV6-1 and J usage is TRBJ1-1, with D possibly TRBD1 on 6 matching bases. Per germline, CDR1 MNHNS and CDR2 SASEGT. This CDR3 has 18 residues. V was trimmed by 5 bases and J by 4 bases, leaving 26 bases between them. This CDR3 is CASSPGTGHRTLGTEAFF. The CDR3 DNA reads as TGTGCCAGCAGTCCCGGAACAGGGCACCGAACACTGGGCACTGAAGCTTTCTTT.

The CDR3 reads CASSDSGQWNQPQHF. The CDR3 coding sequence is TGTGCCAGCAGTGATTCGGGACAGTGGAATCAGCCCCAGCATTTT. The chain recombines TRBV2 with TRBJ1-5, with 7 bases identical to TRBD1. CDR3 length: 15 residues. The V segment lost 3 bases and the J segment 4 bases; nucleotides outside the gene matches: 6. Germline loops: CDR1 SNHLY, CDR2 FYNNEI.

This clonotype is classed as medium-sized. This chain links TRBV20-1 with TRBJ2-3; 7 positions agree with TRBD2. The CDR3 is 14 amino acids. The V gene's germline CDR1 is DFQATT and CDR2 SNEGSKA (reference sequence). The V segment lost 5 bases and the J segment 1 base; nucleotides outside the gene matches: 6. The CDR3 DNA sequence: TGCAGTGCTGGGAACGCGGGGGGCACAGATACGCAGTATTTT. Its protein is CSAGNAGGTDTQYF.

This clonotype was detected a few times. The rearrangement joins TRBV5-6 to TRBJ2-5; 11 nucleotides match TRBD2. With 4 bases clipped from V and 1 base from J, the junction kept 9 bases outside the gene matches. The CDR3 has 17 residues. Germline V CDR1 and CDR2: SGHDT, YYEEEE. CDR3 nucleotide sequence: TGTGCCAGCAGCGTCATCCTAGCGGGGGGCGGCCAAGAGACCCAGTACTTC. Its translation is CASSVILAGGGQETQYF.

The CDR3 DNA follows: TGTGCCAGCAGCCCGCCGCCGGGACAGGGAGTTTCCTACGAGCAGTACTTC. This translates into CASSPPPGQGVSYEQYF. This sequence joins TRBV28 and TRBJ2-7, with TRBD1 matching over 9 bases. In germline, CDR1 is MDHEN, CDR2 SYDVKM. The V segment lost 6 bases and the J segment 1 base; nucleotides outside the gene matches: 13. This CDR3 spans 17 amino acids.

This clonotype was observed a handful of times. V gene TRBV9 combines with J gene TRBJ2-5, with TRBD2 matching 10 bases. With 0 bases clipped from V and 5 bases from J, the junction kept 4 bases outside the gene matches. Germline CDR1 is SGDLS and CDR2 is YYNGEE. This CDR3 region has 15 residues. The DNA for the CDR3 is TGTGCCAGCAGCGTAGCTAGCGGGGGAGGCGAGACCCAGTACTTC. This codes for CASSVASGGGETQYF.

This clonotype was picked up a small number of times. This chain joins TRBV3-1 and TRBJ2-1, with D possibly being TRBD1 or TRBD2 (5 bases each). Germline V gene data show CDR1 as LGHDT and CDR2 as YNNKEL (reference sequence). The CDR3 loop spans 15 amino acids. Trimming took 4 bases from V and 5 from J, leaving 15 bases between them. Here the CDR3 reads CASSRGIILNNEQFF. For the CDR3, the DNA is TGTGCCAGCAGCCGGGGGATAATACTCAACAATGAGCAGTTCTTC.

V usage is TRBV2 and J usage is TRBJ2-1, with TRBD1 matching 8 bases. CDR1 and CDR2 (germline): SNHLY, FYNNEI. V was pared by 2 bases and J by 9 bases, with 9 bases of the junction left unmatched. The CDR3 consists of 15 residues. DNA for the CDR3: TGTGCCAGCAGTGAAAATGACAGGGGATCGGCTGAGCAGTTCTTC. It yields the protein CASSENDRGSAEQFF.